A single sample gave rise to the 30 T cell receptor beta chains below, sequenced in a study of CD8 T cells in Susac syndrome. RNA was extracted with the RNeasy kit, and a quantity of about 0.45 to 1 ug was reverse transcribed using random hexamers. TCRdb called the immunoSEQ multiplex PCR reads again in MiXCR, with one record for every CDR3 protein. The table lists about 100,000 distinct CDR3 sequences, approximately 95% of them singletons, with 0.3% in the top ten. The sample comprised CD8+ T cells from PBMCs. Receptors originate from a human donor with Susac syndrome.

The CDR3 is CSVGDRERGVTGELFF. The CDR3 nucleotides read TGCAGCGTGGGGGACAGGGAAAGGGGAGTCACCGGGGAGCTGTTTTTT. This chain connects TRBV29-1 to TRBJ2-2, with 9 bases identical to TRBD1. The CDR3 totals 16 residues. Per germline, CDR1 SQVTM and CDR2 ANQGSEA. Trimming removed 6 bases from V and 4 bases from J; junction bases left unmatched: 12.

Written as DNA, the CDR3 is TGCAGCGTTGTAAAATCGGGGGAGGAGACCCAGTACTTC. Protein: CSVVKSGEETQYF. This chain connects TRBV29-1 to TRBJ2-5; perhaps TRBD2 as D (6 bases). The V and J ends lost 4 bases and 5 bases respectively, with 14 bases between them. This CDR3 is built from 13 residues. CDR1 and CDR2 from the germline V gene are SQVTM and ANQGSEA.

The chain couples TRBV29-1 to TRBJ2-2, with 7 bases matching TRBD1. Germline-derived CDR1 and CDR2 are SQVTM and ANQGSEA. The CDR3 covers 14 residues. Losses at the gene ends were 1 base for V and 6 bases for J; bases not matched to a gene: 5. CDR3 sequence reads: CSVEAETGAGELFF. The CDR3 DNA reads TGCAGCGTTGAAGCCGAAACAGGGGCCGGGGAGCTGTTTTTT.

The table lists this clonotype with a few counts. As DNA, the CDR3 is TGTGCCAGCAGGACCCGCGGCCAACAAGAGACCCAGTACTTC. Its protein product is CASRTRGQQETQYF. This chain links TRBV7-9 with TRBJ2-5; no reliable D call. Germline loops: CDR1 SEHNR, CDR2 FQNEAQ (reference sequence). The CDR3 runs 14 residues. Trimming stripped 6 bases from V and 2 bases from J, with 13 bases between.

The chain employs TRBV6-1 and TRBJ2-5; D remains ambiguous. CDR3 length: 14 amino acids. V lost 5 bases, J lost 5 bases, and 15 bases lay in between. Looked up from germline, CDR1 is MNHNS and CDR2 is SASEGT. CDR3 sequence: CASSSSPGRETQYF. The CDR3 DNA is TGTGCCAGCAGTTCTTCCCCAGGTCGGGAGACCCAGTACTTC.

This chain joins TRBV5-4 and TRBJ1-1; D call uncertain. V gave up 4 bases and J gave up 4 bases, with 8 bases separating them. There are 12 residues in the CDR3. Germline-derived CDR1 and CDR2 are SGHNT and YYREEE (reference sequence). CDR3 in DNA: TGTGCCAGCAGCCAGGAGGTCACTGAAGCTTTCTTT. It translates to CASSQEVTEAFF.

The chain recombines TRBV20-1 with TRBJ1-1; D remains unclear. This CDR3 comprises 14 residues. The germline V gene has CDR1 DFQATT and CDR2 SNEGSKA (reference sequence). Between the trimmed V and J ends, which lost 6 bases and 0 bases, there was a span of 14 bases. In DNA, the CDR3 is TGCAGTGCCTCTGGAGGGCTTATGAACACTGAAGCTTTCTTT. It is translated as CSASGGLMNTEAFF.

The chain carries TRBV3-1 and TRBJ2-3, with D perhaps TRBD2 (5 bases). The CDR3 is 17 residues long. V shed 0 bases and J shed 0 bases, with 13 bases lying between them. Looked up from germline, CDR1 is LGHDT and CDR2 is YNNKEL (reference sequence). CDR3 in DNA: TGTGCCAGCAGCCAAGAAGTTAGCGCCATCAGCACAGATACGCAGTATTTT. It specifies CASSQEVSAISTDTQYF.

The chain combines TRBV12-3 or TRBV12-4 with TRBJ2-5; 14 nucleotides line up with TRBD2. This CDR3 contains 17 residues. Germline trimming cut 8 bases from V and 5 bases from J; bases unmatched to any gene: 13. The CDR3 loop is CASGPGTSGGPLETQYF. In nucleotides, the CDR3 is TGTGCCAGCGGGCCCGGGACTAGCGGGGGACCCCTTGAGACCCAGTACTTC.

The chain uses TRBV7-9 and TRBJ2-5; 7 nucleotides agree with TRBD2. There are 14 residues in the CDR3. Germline V gene lookup returns CDR1 SEHNR and CDR2 FQNEAQ (reference sequence). The ends lost 4 bases at V and 3 bases at J; junction bases unmatched: 5. CDR3 residues: CASSSAGVEETQYF. The CDR3 DNA sequence: TGTGCCAGCAGCTCGGCGGGAGTGGAAGAGACCCAGTACTTC.

The chain carries TRBV3-1 and TRBJ1-2; the D gene is possibly TRBD1 (5 bases). Germline loops: CDR1 LGHDT, CDR2 YNNKEL (reference sequence). This CDR3 has 16 residues. Trimming took 0 bases from V and 8 from J, leaving 19 bases between them. DNA for the CDR3: TGTGCCAGCAGCCAAGATTCGGTGTGGGGCGCGGAGGGCTACACCTTC. This sequence encodes CASSQDSVWGAEGYTF.

This sequence joins TRBV20-1 and TRBJ2-2; D uncertain. V lost 7 bases, J lost 3 bases, and 6 bases lay in between. Per the germline V gene, CDR1 is DFQATT and CDR2 is SNEGSKA (reference sequence). The CDR3 runs 11 residues. CDR3 amino acids: CSVADTGELFF. In DNA form, the CDR3 reads TGCAGTGTGGCCGACACCGGGGAGCTGTTTTTT.

V usage is TRBV9 and J usage is TRBJ1-2; D perhaps matches TRBD1 (5 bases). The length of the CDR3 is 15 residues. V was pared by 0 bases and J by 8 bases, with 17 bases between. Germline V lookup: CDR1 SGDLS, CDR2 YYNGEE. The DNA of the CDR3 is TGTGCCAGCAGCGTAGGGACACTAACGGGCCGAGGCTACACCTTC. Its protein is CASSVGTLTGRGYTF.

Comment on this clonotype: The germline gene is not matched at one end of the junction; a read error may be the cause. This chain joins TRBV29-1 and TRBJ2-1; D is unresolved. This CDR3 has 10 amino acids. Germline CDR1 SQVTM, CDR2 ANQGSEA. In DNA form, the CDR3 reads TGCAGCGTTGAAGGGTTAGGTGGCTCTTTC. Translated: CSVEGLGGSF.

The J gene is TRBJ2-1, the V gene TRBV19; D uncertain. Per the germline V gene, CDR1 is LNHDA and CDR2 is SQIVND (reference sequence). Trimming stripped 6 bases from V and 8 bases from J, with 17 bases between. The CDR3 sequence is 14 residues long. Here the CDR3 reads CASSLGPPPDEQFF. The DNA for the CDR3 is TGTGCCAGTAGCCTCGGGCCTCCCCCCGATGAGCAGTTCTTC.

The rearrangement joins TRBV27 to TRBJ1-5, with D uncertain. Per germline, CDR1 MNHEY and CDR2 SMNVEV (reference sequence). CDR3 length: 13 amino acids. The V gene lost 4 bases and the J gene lost 5 bases, with 9 bases spanning the gap. Written as DNA, the CDR3 is TGTGCCAGCAGTTCTGACCGAGATCAGCCCCAGCATTTT. Translated: CASSSDRDQPQHF.

V usage is TRBV5-1 and J usage is TRBJ2-5; D is undetermined. The length of the CDR3 is 13 residues. Looked up from germline, CDR1 is SGHRS and CDR2 is YFSETQ. Trimming left V 6 bases short and J 4 bases short, with 13 bases between. The CDR3 region has the DNA TGCGCCAGCACCCCAAACCAAGGAGAGACCCAGTACTTC. Translation gives CASTPNQGETQYF.

The chain recombines TRBV3-1 with TRBJ1-1; D is possibly TRBD1 (5 bases). Trimming shortened V by 4 bases and J by 6 bases, and 15 bases separated the two germline ends. Germline V lookup: CDR1 LGHDT, CDR2 YNNKEL (reference sequence). This CDR3 spans 14 amino acids. Here the CDR3 DNA reads TGTGCCAGCAGCCCCCACGGGGGGAGGTCTGAAGCTTTCTTT. This sequence encodes CASSPHGGRSEAFF.

The chain uses TRBV4-1 and TRBJ2-2, with 7 bases fitting TRBD2. This CDR3 spans 17 amino acids. J gave up 4 bases and V 3 bases, and 11 bases lay outside the gene matches. Germline V gene lookup returns CDR1 MGHRA and CDR2 YSYEKL. The CDR3 nucleotides read TGCGCCAGCAGCCAGGGAGGGGCAGGAGCGGGCACCGGGGAGCTGTTTTTT. As protein: CASSQGGAGAGTGELFF.

The genes are TRBV4-1 and TRBJ1-1; D gene unclear. V was shortened by 1 base and J by 0 bases, with 6 bases between the two germline ends. Germline CDR1 and CDR2: MGHRA and YSYEKL. The CDR3 loop spans 14 amino acids. The CDR3: CASSQAAMNTEAFF. Written as DNA, the CDR3 is TGCGCCAGCAGCCAAGCAGCTATGAACACTGAAGCTTTCTTT.

The V gene is TRBV20-1, the J gene TRBJ1-2, with D possibly being TRBD1 (5 bases). The CDR3 consists of 13 residues. Trimming removed 8 bases from V and 8 bases from J, with 21 bases in between. The germline V gene has CDR1 DFQATT and CDR2 SNEGSKA (reference sequence). The CDR3 loop is CSLLRDEVWGYTF. The CDR3 DNA sequence: TGCAGTCTTCTTCGGGACGAAGTTTGGGGCTACACCTTC.

The chain employs TRBV29-1 and TRBJ2-7; D is perhaps TRBD2 (6 bases). The CDR3 has 13 residues. The V gene lost 6 bases and the J gene lost 5 bases, with 17 bases spanning the gap. Germline CDR1 SQVTM, CDR2 ANQGSEA. In DNA form, the CDR3 reads TGCAGCGTCGGAGGGCTGAGGAACAACGAGCAGTACTTC. Its protein is CSVGGLRNNEQYF.

The chain recombines TRBV15 with TRBJ2-5; D remains ambiguous. The CDR3 has 15 residues. Trimming left V 0 bases short and J 0 bases short, with 8 bases between. Germline values: CDR1 LNHNV, CDR2 YYDKDF (reference sequence). The CDR3 DNA sequence: TGTGCCACCAGCAGAGAAGGCCGGGACCAAGAGACCCAGTACTTC. Amino acid sequence: CATSREGRDQETQYF.

This clonotype was detected once. This sequence joins TRBV28 and TRBJ2-5; D gene unclear. Germline V gene lookup returns CDR1 MDHEN and CDR2 SYDVKM. CDR3 size: 12 residues. CDR3 in amino acids: CAVETSEETQYF. CDR3 in DNA: TGTGCTGTGGAGACAAGCGAAGAGACCCAGTACTTC. Supplemented by reference TRBV28 and TRBJ2-5, the full variable domain reads DVKVTQSSRYLVKRTGEKVFLECVQDMDHENMFWYRQDPGLGLRLIYFSYDVKMKEKGDIPEGYSVSREKKERFSLILESASTNQTSMYLCAVETSEETQYFGPGTRLLVL.

The chain recombines TRBV11-2 with TRBJ1-4; no clear D gene. The V gene lost 5 bases and the J gene lost 7 bases, with 14 bases spanning the gap. Germline assignment: CDR1 SGHAT and CDR2 FQNNGV. The CDR3 has 14 amino acids. As DNA, the CDR3 is TGTGCCAGCAGCACCCGGGCCTGGGGTGAAAAACTGTTTTTT. As protein: CASSTRAWGEKLFF.

The chain is built from TRBV29-1 and TRBJ1-1; no clear D gene. Germline CDR1 is SQVTM and CDR2 is ANQGSEA. Trimming took 4 bases from V and 4 from J, leaving 19 bases between them. The CDR3 sequence is 15 residues long. The CDR3 here is CSVGPEAAKFTEAFF. CDR3 sequence (DNA): TGCAGCGTTGGGCCCGAAGCGGCTAAGTTCACTGAAGCTTTCTTT.

The chain employs TRBV7-3 and TRBJ2-3, with a possible D match to TRBD2 (7 bases). This CDR3 is 15 amino acids long. Germline CDR1 and CDR2: SGHTA and FQGTGA. The V gene lost 5 bases and the J gene lost 5 bases, with 17 bases spanning the gap. The CDR3 coding sequence is TGTGCCAGCAGCCGAACTGGGGGGGCCAAAGATACGCAGTATTTT. It translates to CASSRTGGAKDTQYF.

The chain links TRBV19 to TRBJ2-5; D not resolved. The CDR3 is 14 residues long. Deletions cut 5 bases from V and 5 bases from J, with 15 bases between. Germline V gene sequence: CDR1 LNHDA, CDR2 SQIVND (reference sequence). The CDR3 region has the DNA TGTGCCAGTAGTGGCGGCGGCGCTACGGAGACCCAGTACTTC. This sequence encodes CASSGGGATETQYF.

The J gene is TRBJ2-2, the V gene TRBV29-1, with D possibly matching TRBD1 (5 bases). Germline CDR1 and CDR2: SQVTM and ANQGSEA. The CDR3 is made up of 12 amino acids. Trimming took off 5 bases at V and 7 bases at J, with 11 bases between the two ends. The CDR3 sequence is CSVRRDFGELFF. Written as DNA, the CDR3 is TGCAGCGTTCGCAGGGATTTCGGGGAGCTGTTTTTT.

The V and J genes are TRBV15 and TRBJ1-1, with TRBD1 matching over 7 bases. The CDR3 has 13 amino acids. J gave up 8 bases and V 0 bases, and 3 bases lay outside the gene matches. Germline V gene sequence: CDR1 LNHNV, CDR2 YYDKDF (reference sequence). In DNA form, the CDR3 reads TGTGCCACCAGCAGAGATTTGGACAGGGAAGCTTTCTTT. Translating gives CATSRDLDREAFF.